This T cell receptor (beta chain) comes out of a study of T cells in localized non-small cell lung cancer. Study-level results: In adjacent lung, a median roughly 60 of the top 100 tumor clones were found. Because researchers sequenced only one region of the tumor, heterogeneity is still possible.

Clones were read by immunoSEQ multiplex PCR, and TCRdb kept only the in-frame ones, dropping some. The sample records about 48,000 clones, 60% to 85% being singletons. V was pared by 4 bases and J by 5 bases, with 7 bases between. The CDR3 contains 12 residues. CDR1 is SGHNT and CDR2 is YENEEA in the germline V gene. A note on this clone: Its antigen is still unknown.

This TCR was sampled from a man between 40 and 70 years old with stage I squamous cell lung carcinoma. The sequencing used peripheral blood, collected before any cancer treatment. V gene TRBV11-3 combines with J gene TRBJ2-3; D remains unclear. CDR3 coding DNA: TGTGCCAGCAGCTCTTCCGGAGATACGCAGTATTTT. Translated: CASSSSGDTQYF.